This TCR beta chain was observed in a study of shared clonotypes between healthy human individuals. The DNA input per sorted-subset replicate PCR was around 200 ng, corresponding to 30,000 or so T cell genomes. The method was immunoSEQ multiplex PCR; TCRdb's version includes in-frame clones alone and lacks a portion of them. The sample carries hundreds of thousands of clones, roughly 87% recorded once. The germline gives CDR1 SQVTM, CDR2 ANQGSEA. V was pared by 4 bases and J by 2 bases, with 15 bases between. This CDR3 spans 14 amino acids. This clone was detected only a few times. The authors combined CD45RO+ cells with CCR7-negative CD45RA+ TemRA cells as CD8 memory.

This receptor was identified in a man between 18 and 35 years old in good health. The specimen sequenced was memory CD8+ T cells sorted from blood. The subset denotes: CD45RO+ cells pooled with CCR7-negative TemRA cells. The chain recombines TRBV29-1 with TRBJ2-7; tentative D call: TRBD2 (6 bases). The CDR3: CSVVPQGLTYEQYF. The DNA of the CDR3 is TGCAGCGTTGTCCCCCAGGGACTTACCTACGAGCAGTACTTC.